The present entry profiles one T cell receptor beta chain with its context. The assay was immunoSEQ multiplex PCR, and TCRdb's table has in-frame clones only and misses some. The data show approximately 2.1 million clones, just over 90% seen once. These data are taken from a study of shared clonotypes between healthy human individuals. V was cut by 2 bases and J by 0 bases, with 11 bases left in between. The CDR3 extends over 17 amino acids. CDR1 is SGHTA, CDR2 FQGNSA, per germline. The sequenced material came from naive CD4+ T cells from PBMCs. Stated subset: CD45RA+ positively selected. The genes are TRBV7-2 and TRBJ2-6, with D perhaps assigned TRBD1 or TRBD2 (6 bases each). The TCR originated in a man aged 18 to 35 in good health. Some clones in this sample may be carry-over from other donors' samples. The CDR3 bases are TGTGCCAGCAGCTTAAGGGGGGTAAGCTCTGGGGCCAACGTCCTGACTTTC. Its protein product is CASSLRGVSSGANVLTF.